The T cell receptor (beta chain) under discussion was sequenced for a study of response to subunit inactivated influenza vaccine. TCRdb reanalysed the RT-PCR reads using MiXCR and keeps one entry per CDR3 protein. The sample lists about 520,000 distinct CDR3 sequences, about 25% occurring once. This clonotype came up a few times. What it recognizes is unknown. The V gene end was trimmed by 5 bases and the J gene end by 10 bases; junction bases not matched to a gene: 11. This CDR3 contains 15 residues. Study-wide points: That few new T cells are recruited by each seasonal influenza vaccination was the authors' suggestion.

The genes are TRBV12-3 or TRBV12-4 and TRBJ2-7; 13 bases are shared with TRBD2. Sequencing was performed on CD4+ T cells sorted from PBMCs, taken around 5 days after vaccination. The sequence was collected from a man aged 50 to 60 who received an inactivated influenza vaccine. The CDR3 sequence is CASSPLRGLAGDQYF. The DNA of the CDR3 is TGTGCCAGCAGTCCCCTCCGTGGACTAGCGGGGGATCAGTACTTC.